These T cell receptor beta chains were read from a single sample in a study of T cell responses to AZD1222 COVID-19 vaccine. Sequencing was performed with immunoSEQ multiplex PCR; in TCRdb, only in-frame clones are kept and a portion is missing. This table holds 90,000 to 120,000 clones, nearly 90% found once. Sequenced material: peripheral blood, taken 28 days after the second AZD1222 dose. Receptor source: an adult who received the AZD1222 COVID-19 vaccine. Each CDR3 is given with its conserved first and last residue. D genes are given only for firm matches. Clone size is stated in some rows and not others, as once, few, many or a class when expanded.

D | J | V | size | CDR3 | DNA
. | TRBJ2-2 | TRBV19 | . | CASSAFDSSYTGELFF | TGTGCCAGTAGCGCCTTTGACAGTTCCTACACCGGGGAGCTGTTTTTT
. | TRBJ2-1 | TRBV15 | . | CATSSWGGRDEQFF | TGTGCCACCAGCAGTTGGGGGGGCCGGGATGAGCAGTTCTTC
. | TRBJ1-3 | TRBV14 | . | CASSQQHSGNTIYF | TGTGCCAGCAGCCAACAGCACTCTGGAAACACCATATATTTT
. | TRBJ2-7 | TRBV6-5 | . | CASSIRSGLTGEQYF | TGTGCCAGCTCGATAAGGTCAGGGTTGACGGGCGAGCAGTACTTC
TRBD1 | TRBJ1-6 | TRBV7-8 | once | CASSPLTGGDNSPLHF | TGTGCCAGCAGCCCGCTGACAGGGGGTGACAATTCACCCCTCCACTTT
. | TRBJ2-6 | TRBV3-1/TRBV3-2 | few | CASSQAEQGWVPGANVLTF | TGTGCCAGCAGCCAAGCCGAACAGGGATGGGTCCCTGGGGCCAACGTCCTGACTTTC
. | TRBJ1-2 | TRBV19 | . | CASTSTAPDYGYTF | TGTGCCAGTACCTCGACAGCCCCGGACTATGGCTACACCTTC
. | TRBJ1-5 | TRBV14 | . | CASSQVGMDQPQHF | TGTGCCAGCAGCCAAGTAGGAATGGATCAGCCCCAGCATTTT
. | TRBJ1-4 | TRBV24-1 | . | CATSDEPHREKLFF | TGTGCCACCAGTGATGAGCCCCACAGAGAAAAACTGTTTTTT
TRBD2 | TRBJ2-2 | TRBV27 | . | CASSFLAGGPYTGELFF | TGTGCCAGCAGTTTCCTAGCGGGGGGGCCGTACACCGGGGAGCTGTTTTTT
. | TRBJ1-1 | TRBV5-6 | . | CASSIREFMNTEAFF | TGTGCCAGCAGCATCAGGGAATTCATGAACACTGAAGCTTTCTTT
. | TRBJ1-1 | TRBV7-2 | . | CASSLGGGAEAFF | TGTGCCAGCAGCTTAGGCGGGGGGGCTGAAGCTTTCTTT
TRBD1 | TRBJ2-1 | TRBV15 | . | CATSSGQGAYNEQFF | TGTGCCACCAGCTCCGGACAGGGCGCTTACAATGAGCAGTTCTTC
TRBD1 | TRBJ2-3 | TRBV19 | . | CASSNNLRGLDTQYF | TGTGCCAGTAGCAATAACCTCAGGGGGCTGGATACGCAGTATTTT